Below, one TCR beta chain is given with its context. This record comes from a study of T cell responses to AZD1222 COVID-19 vaccine. V lost 4 bases to trimming and J lost 1 base; unmatched junction nucleotides: 5. This CDR3 spans 16 amino acids. Germline CDR1 is KGHDR and CDR2 is SFDVKD. TCRdb's copy holds only in-frame clones and misses some; the assay was immunoSEQ multiplex PCR. The table shows approximately 130,000 clones, with approximately 90% occurring only once. The sample in question was peripheral blood, obtained on day 0 of MenACWY control vaccination. The sequence came from an adult in good health. The chain has TRBV24-1 and TRBJ2-3; the match to TRBD2 covers 9 bases. The CDR3 here is CATSEPSGTGTDTQYF. The CDR3 DNA is TGTGCCACCAGTGAACCTAGCGGGACGGGCACAGATACGCAGTATTTT.